Presented here are 32 T cell receptor beta chains from one specimen sequenced in a study of lymphopenia after photon versus proton radiotherapy. The protocol was immunoSEQ multiplex PCR, while the TCRdb copy is restricted to in-frame clones and leaves out a portion. The sample lists approximately 29,000 clones; about 87% were seen once. The specimen was peripheral blood, collected from a patient treated with proton-based radiotherapy. These TCRs come from a woman aged 70 to 79 with pancreatic cancer.

V usage is TRBV11-2 and J usage is TRBJ2-1; D unclear. Germline V gives CDR1 SGHAT, CDR2 FQNNGV. This CDR3 is 14 amino acids long. V was cut by 4 bases and J by 2 bases, with 9 bases left in between. The CDR3 reads CASSSSRPYNEQFF. The DNA of the CDR3 is TGTGCCAGCAGCTCCAGCCGCCCCTACAATGAGCAGTTCTTC.

V is TRBV7-9 and J is TRBJ1-2; D is unresolved. The CDR3 consists of 12 residues. Trimming took off 5 bases at V and 4 bases at J, with 8 bases between the two ends. Germline V gene sequence: CDR1 SEHNR, CDR2 FQNEAQ (reference sequence). The CDR3 DNA reads as TGTGCCAGCAGCCTGGACGGCTATGGCTACACCTTC. Translated: CASSLDGYGYTF.

The V gene is TRBV27, the J gene TRBJ2-7, with TRBD1 matching over 8 bases. Germline V gives CDR1 MNHEY, CDR2 SMNVEV (reference sequence). The V segment lost 4 bases and the J segment 2 bases; nucleotides outside the gene matches: 4. The CDR3 is 14 residues long. The CDR3: CASSWDRLTYEQYF. CDR3 DNA: TGTGCCAGCAGTTGGGACAGGTTAACCTACGAGCAGTACTTC.

The chain couples TRBV5-6 to TRBJ2-1; D is unclear. The CDR3 contains 12 residues. V gave up 6 bases and J gave up 12 bases, with 16 bases separating them. CDR1 and CDR2 from the germline V gene are SGHDT and YYEEEE. Written as DNA, the CDR3 is TGTGCCAGCACCCCCGGATGGGGTGGGCAGTTCTTC. This translates into CASTPGWGGQFF. The full variable domain, with the rest looked up from reference TRBV5-6 and TRBJ2-1, is DAGVTQSPTHLIKTRGQQVTLRCSPKSGHDTVSWYQQALGQGPQFIFQYYEEEERQRGNFPDRFSGHQFPNYSSELNVNALLLGDSALYLCASTPGWGGQFFGPGTRLTVL.

The V and J genes are TRBV28 and TRBJ1-1; maybe TRBD1 (5 bases). Between the trimmed V and J ends, which lost 4 bases and 5 bases, there was a span of 8 bases. The CDR3 is 12 amino acids. Germline V lookup: CDR1 MDHEN, CDR2 SYDVKM. The CDR3 is CASSSGLTEAFF. In DNA, the CDR3 is TGTGCCAGCAGTTCAGGGTTGACTGAAGCTTTCTTT.

The CDR3 nucleotides read TGTGCCATCAGTGGGACGACAGATACGCAGTATTTT. Translated, it gives CAISGTTDTQYF. V and J are TRBV10-3 and TRBJ2-3; D unclear. The CDR3 consists of 12 residues. V was clipped by 4 bases and J by 3 bases, with 5 bases between them. Per the germline V gene, CDR1 is ENHRY and CDR2 is SYGVKD.

This sequence joins TRBV4-2 and TRBJ2-4, with 9 nucleotides matching TRBD2. Germline-derived CDR1 and CDR2 are LGHNA and YNFKEQ. The CDR3 runs to 16 residues. The ends lost 2 bases at V and 0 bases at J; junction bases unmatched: 2. CDR3 residues: CASSQTSGLAKNIQYF. The CDR3 DNA is TGTGCCAGCAGCCAAACTAGCGGGTTAGCCAAAAACATTCAGTACTTC.

This clone appeared a few times. The junction and the germline gene differ at one end; a read error may be behind it. V usage is TRBV5-4 and J usage is TRBJ1-2; D call uncertain. This CDR3 is built from 14 residues. CDR1 SGHNT and CDR2 YYREEE come from the germline V gene (reference sequence). The CDR3 loop reads CASSGEGPRFGRAF. The CDR3 nucleotides read TGTGCCAGCAGCGGGGAAGGCCCTAGGTTTGGGCGTGCCTTC.

The chain recombines TRBV5-6 with TRBJ2-7, with TRBD1 matching 7 bases. The CDR3 length is 16 residues. J gave up 0 bases and V 0 bases, and 6 bases lay outside the gene matches. Germline loops: CDR1 SGHDT, CDR2 YYEEEE. CDR3 in DNA: TGTGCCAGCAGCTTGGCCATCGGGACAGTCTCCTACGAGCAGTACTTC. It yields the protein CASSLAIGTVSYEQYF.

The chain recombines TRBV29-1 with TRBJ1-1; 8 nucleotides align to TRBD1. CDR1 and CDR2 from the germline V gene are SQVTM and ANQGSEA. V was clipped by 1 base and J by 4 bases; unmatched bases: 5. The CDR3 length is 14 residues. The CDR3 spells CSVEGGTGRTEAFF. CDR3 bases: TGCAGCGTTGAAGGTGGGACAGGTCGCACTGAAGCTTTCTTT.

The chain links TRBV7-9 to TRBJ1-4; no clear D gene. V was shortened by 5 bases and J by 8 bases, with 18 bases between the two germline ends. CDR1 is SEHNR, CDR2 FQNEAQ, per germline (reference sequence). This CDR3 has 15 residues. This CDR3 is CASSQSGFVEEKLFF. DNA for the CDR3: TGTGCCAGCAGCCAGTCCGGGTTTGTAGAAGAAAAACTGTTTTTT.

V gene TRBV5-6 combines with J gene TRBJ2-2; possibly TRBD2 for D (5 bases). The germline gives CDR1 SGHDT, CDR2 YYEEEE. Trimming took 3 bases from V and 1 from J, leaving 16 bases between them. This CDR3 contains 17 residues. CDR3 loop: CASSWGWGVQNTGELFF. The CDR3 DNA is TGTGCCAGCAGCTGGGGATGGGGAGTCCAGAACACCGGGGAGCTGTTTTTT.

The rearrangement uses TRBV13 and TRBJ1-5, with TRBD1 matching 9 bases. CDR3 length equals 16 residues. The V segment lost 5 bases and the J segment 4 bases; nucleotides outside the gene matches: 9. CDR1 is PRHDT, CDR2 FYEKMQ, per germline (reference sequence). In nucleotides, the CDR3 is TGTGCCAGCAGCATGAGACAGGGGGGCCCAAATCAGCCCCAGCATTTT. This codes for CASSMRQGGPNQPQHF.

This clone was counted once. The rearrangement joins TRBV5-8 to TRBJ1-3, with 9 positions matching TRBD1. Per germline, CDR1 SGHTS and CDR2 YDEGEE. This CDR3 is built from 16 residues. The J segment lost 7 bases and the V segment lost 0 bases, leaving 8 bases of the junction unmatched. The CDR3 sequence is CASSLAGDRAINTIYF. The CDR3 DNA is TGTGCCAGCAGCTTGGCCGGGGACAGGGCAATCAACACCATATATTTT.

The chain uses TRBV4-3 and TRBJ1-2; 7 bases fit TRBD1. The germline CDR1 and CDR2 sequences are LGHNA and YSLEER. The CDR3 totals 17 residues. Unmatched junction bases numbered 15, after V lost 0 bases and J lost 8 bases. CDR3 sequence reads: CASSQDHFGQAWGGYTF. Here the CDR3 DNA reads TGCGCCAGCAGCCAAGATCATTTCGGACAGGCGTGGGGGGGCTACACCTTC.

The chain combines TRBV5-4 with TRBJ2-5; TRBD1 is a possible D gene (5 bases). V shed 0 bases and J shed 1 base, with 7 bases lying between them. The CDR3 is made up of 14 amino acids. Germline V lookup: CDR1 SGHNT, CDR2 YYREEE (reference sequence). CDR3 DNA sequence: TGTGCCAGCAGCTTGGCCGACAGCCAAGAGACCCAGTACTTC. This gives the protein CASSLADSQETQYF.

This clone was counted only a few times. V usage is TRBV7-2 and J usage is TRBJ2-5; 7 bases line up with TRBD1. The CDR3 extends over 14 amino acids. In germline, CDR1 is SGHTA, CDR2 FQGNSA. V trimming: 5 bases; J trimming: 2 bases; junction bases outside the gene matches: 5. CDR3 sequence (DNA): TGTGCCAGCAGCCCGGGACAGCGGCAAGAGACCCAGTACTTC. It is translated as CASSPGQRQETQYF.

This clone was counted a few times. The chain is built from TRBV28 and TRBJ2-7; TRBD2 matches at 9 bases. V lost 2 bases to trimming and J lost 2 bases; unmatched junction nucleotides: 4. This CDR3 comprises 15 residues. Germline V gives CDR1 MDHEN, CDR2 SYDVKM. This CDR3 is CASSLTSGSAYEQYF. As DNA, the CDR3 is TGTGCCAGCAGTTTAACTAGCGGGTCAGCCTACGAGCAGTACTTC.

This chain links TRBV19 with TRBJ1-5; 9 bases line up with TRBD1. In germline, CDR1 is LNHDA, CDR2 SQIVND (reference sequence). Unmatched junction bases numbered 8, after V lost 1 base and J lost 7 bases. This CDR3 contains 16 residues. In DNA form, the CDR3 reads TGTGCCAGTAGTATAGTGACAGGGGGGTTCCAGCAGCCCCAGCATTTT. Translated, it gives CASSIVTGGFQQPQHF. The entire variable domain, with the rest obtained from reference TRBV19 and TRBJ1-5, is as follows: DGGITQSPKYLFRKEGQNVTLSCEQNLNHDAMYWYRQDPGQGLRLIYYSQIVNDFQKGDIAEGYSVSREKKESFPLTVTSAQKNPTAFYLCASSIVTGGFQQPQHFGDGTRLSIL.

This clone has a handful of counts. The chain couples TRBV5-4 to TRBJ1-2; perhaps TRBD1 as D (5 bases). Germline CDR1 and CDR2: SGHNT and YYREEE (reference sequence). The CDR3 is 15 residues long. Trimming left V 0 bases short and J 1 base short, with 10 bases between. The CDR3 DNA is TGTGCCAGCAGCTTGGCGACAGTCGGTAACTATGGCTACACCTTC. Translation: CASSLATVGNYGYTF.

V and J are TRBV4-2 and TRBJ2-7; TRBD2 matches 15 bases. Germline-derived CDR1 and CDR2 are LGHNA and YNFKEQ. The CDR3 covers 18 residues. J gave up 2 bases and V 3 bases, and 8 bases lay outside the gene matches. The chain's CDR3 is CASSQGTSGRIDPYEQYF. CDR3 DNA: TGTGCCAGCAGCCAGGGGACTAGCGGGAGGATCGACCCCTACGAGCAGTACTTC.

This clone was detected once. This rearrangement joins TRBV5-6 to TRBJ2-1, with D possibly TRBD2 on 5 matching bases. Germline assignment: CDR1 SGHDT and CDR2 YYEEEE. This CDR3 spans 15 amino acids. The V end was cut by 0 bases, the J end by 13 bases, with 20 bases between. CDR3 DNA: TGTGCCAGCAGCTTGGGTCCTAGCACTCCCTCCCTACAGTTCTTC. It specifies CASSLGPSTPSLQFF.

This sequence joins TRBV7-9 and TRBJ2-7, with TRBD2 matching over 15 bases. The ends lost 5 bases at V and 5 bases at J; junction bases unmatched: 4. This CDR3 spans 15 amino acids. CDR1 and CDR2 (germline): SEHNR, FQNEAQ (reference sequence). Written as DNA, the CDR3 is TGTGCCAGCAGCCGGACTAGCGGGAGGGCCGACGAGCAGTACTTC. Translating gives CASSRTSGRADEQYF.

The rearrangement uses TRBV20-1 and TRBJ2-3; TRBD2 matches 9 bases. CDR1 and CDR2 (germline): DFQATT, SNEGSKA (reference sequence). J was trimmed by 11 bases and V by 4 bases; bases with no gene match: 4. This CDR3 is built from 11 residues. In nucleotides, the CDR3 is TGCAGTGCTACAGGGACTAGCATGCAGTATTTT. It yields the protein CSATGTSMQYF.

The chain is built from TRBV19 and TRBJ1-1; D remains ambiguous. The CDR3 is made up of 12 amino acids. Germline values: CDR1 LNHDA, CDR2 SQIVND (reference sequence). The V gene lost 6 bases and the J gene lost 2 bases, with 7 bases spanning the gap. CDR3 loop: CASSHFNTEAFF. The CDR3 coding sequence is TGTGCCAGTAGCCACTTTAACACTGAAGCTTTCTTT.

The J gene is TRBJ1-5, the V gene TRBV6-6; weak D call: TRBD1 (6 bases). The CDR3 loop spans 15 amino acids. Germline lookup yields CDR1 MNHNY and CDR2 SVGAGI (reference sequence). Between the trimmed V and J ends, which lost 2 bases and 6 bases, there was a span of 14 bases. The CDR3 loop reads CASSYEGGQSQPQHF. CDR3 DNA: TGTGCCAGCAGTTACGAGGGGGGTCAGAGTCAGCCCCAGCATTTT.

J is TRBJ2-1 and V is TRBV9; TRBD2 agrees at 16 bases. The CDR3 sequence is 16 residues long. CDR1 and CDR2 (germline): SGDLS, YYNGEE. V was clipped by 0 bases and J by 8 bases; unmatched bases: 2. The CDR3 DNA is TGTGCCAGCAGCGTAGTAGGGACTAGCGGGAGGGATGAGCAGTTCTTC. This encodes CASSVVGTSGRDEQFF.

V is TRBV7-2 and J is TRBJ2-3; 15 positions match TRBD2. Germline values: CDR1 SGHTA, CDR2 FQGNSA. The CDR3 is 14 residues long. The J segment lost 9 bases and the V segment lost 5 bases, leaving 3 bases of the junction unmatched. CDR3 sequence reads: CASSPGLAGGTQYF. DNA of the CDR3: TGTGCCAGCAGCCCCGGACTAGCGGGAGGGACGCAGTATTTT.

The chain employs TRBV27 and TRBJ1-5; D uncertain. Looked up from germline, CDR1 is MNHEY and CDR2 is SMNVEV (reference sequence). The CDR3 has 12 residues. V lost 1 base to trimming and J lost 7 bases, with 5 bases between them. CDR3 amino acids: CASSLFGQPQHF. CDR3 coding DNA: TGTGCCAGCAGTTTATTCGGCCAGCCCCAGCATTTT.

The CDR3 DNA reads TGTGCCAGCAGTTTGGGCTCCGCGAGAGATACGCAGTATTTT. Protein product: CASSLGSARDTQYF. The chain employs TRBV27 and TRBJ2-3; D ambiguous. The germline gives CDR1 MNHEY, CDR2 SMNVEV (reference sequence). The CDR3 is 14 residues long. V was cut by 3 bases and J by 5 bases, with 12 bases left in between.

The V gene is TRBV7-2, the J gene TRBJ2-3; 7 bases match TRBD1. This CDR3 has 14 amino acids. The trim removed 7 bases at V and 1 base at J, leaving 5 bases unmatched. The germline V gene has CDR1 SGHTA and CDR2 FQGNSA. For the CDR3, the DNA is TGTGCCAGCACCCGAACAGGGGGCACAGATACGCAGTATTTT. Translation gives CASTRTGGTDTQYF.

This chain connects TRBV4-3 to TRBJ1-3, with a possible D match to TRBD1 (6 bases). The germline V gene encodes CDR1 LGHNA and CDR2 YSLEER. V lost 0 bases, J lost 5 bases, and 14 bases lay in between. CDR3 length: 16 amino acids. The CDR3 loop is CASSQDSGQTRNTIYF. The CDR3 DNA reads TGCGCCAGCAGCCAAGATAGCGGACAGACAAGAAACACCATATATTTT.